This T cell receptor beta chain derives from a study of spatial heterogeneity in lung cancer. Specified time point: sample taken at primary tumor resection. Tumor, nontumor lung or frozen PBMC supplied whole RNA that was sequenced unsorted. The approximately 67 donors had untreated early-stage non-small cell lung cancer. TCRdb re-derived calls from the 5' RACE reads in MiXCR, one entry per CDR3 protein. The data hold almost 75,000 distinct CDR3 sequences, with 13% observed a single time. This clonotype was detected many times. From germline, CDR1 is MNHNS and CDR2 SASEGT. This CDR3 region has 17 residues. V dropped 0 bases and J dropped 0; count of bases not matched to a gene: 6.

V is TRBV6-1 and J is TRBJ2-3, with 7 bases that match TRBD2. The TCR sequence derives from a male donor with early-stage non-small cell lung cancer. The sequences come from PBMCs, collected at surgery. This CDR3 is CASSEAAGLSSTDTQYF. The CDR3 DNA sequence: TGTGCCAGCAGTGAAGCAGCGGGACTCTCTAGCACAGATACGCAGTATTTT.